Following are 5 T cell receptor beta chains from one sample sequenced in a study of T cells in Graves' hyperthyroidism and ophthalmopathy. Amplification yielded TCR beta CDR3 regions, with RNA transcripts as the source. The HTBI primer set served for first-round RT-PCR of the TCR CDR3. TCRdb ran MiXCR on the multiplex PCR reads and lists one entry per CDR3 protein. The sample contains hundreds of thousands of distinct CDR3 sequences, about 14% of which appear only once. Sequenced: blood. The receptors originated from a woman aged 25 to 39 with Graves' hyperthyroidism.

There are many counts of this clonotype. The V call is TRBV7-6, the J call TRBJ2-6; 11 bases line up with TRBD2. The germline CDR1 and CDR2 sequences are SGHVS and FNYEAQ. V lost 5 bases, J lost 0 bases, and 15 bases stayed unmatched. CDR3 length: 21 amino acids. The CDR3 sequence: CASSTRIQTSGVNSGANVLTF. DNA of the CDR3: TGTGCCAGCAGCACACGAATACAGACTAGCGGGGTAAACTCTGGGGCCAACGTCCTGACTTTC.

This clonotype was picked up a small number of times. The chain carries TRBV19 and TRBJ1-3; D uncertain. Germline CDR1 is LNHDA and CDR2 is SQIVND (reference sequence). The CDR3 has 14 amino acids. The ends were cut back, 4 bases at V and 4 bases at J, with 11 bases in the middle. The CDR3 loop reads CASSTVANGNTIYF. The CDR3 DNA reads as TGTGCCAGTAGTACGGTGGCGAACGGAAACACCATATATTTT.

This clonotype was counted only a few times. The chain uses TRBV20-1 and TRBJ2-7, with 10 bases identical to TRBD2. With 1 base clipped from V and 5 bases from J, the junction kept 8 bases outside the gene matches. Germline V lookup: CDR1 DFQATT, CDR2 SNEGSKA (reference sequence). CDR3 length equals 15 residues. CDR3 coding DNA: TGCAGTGCTAGAGCTTCGGGACTAGCGAGGCACGAGCAGTACTTC. Translating gives CSARASGLARHEQYF.

The rearrangement joins TRBV6-4 to TRBJ2-3; D might be TRBD1 (6 bases). The V end was cut by 6 bases, the J end by 2 bases, with 12 bases between. The CDR3 contains 14 residues. Germline V gene lookup returns CDR1 MRHNA and CDR2 SNTAGT. The chain's CDR3 is CASSQTGTTDTQYF. CDR3 bases: TGTGCCAGCAGCCAAACAGGGACCACAGATACGCAGTATTTT.

The chain uses TRBV11-1 and TRBJ2-1; TRBD2 matches at 7 bases. CDR3 length: 15 residues. After removal of 3 bases from V and 1 base from J, the junction contained 3 bases not matched to a gene. In germline, CDR1 is SGHAT, CDR2 FQDESV (reference sequence). CDR3 sequence (DNA): TGTGCCAGCAGCTTCGCGGGAGTTTCCTACAATGAGCAGTTCTTC. Translating gives CASSFAGVSYNEQFF.